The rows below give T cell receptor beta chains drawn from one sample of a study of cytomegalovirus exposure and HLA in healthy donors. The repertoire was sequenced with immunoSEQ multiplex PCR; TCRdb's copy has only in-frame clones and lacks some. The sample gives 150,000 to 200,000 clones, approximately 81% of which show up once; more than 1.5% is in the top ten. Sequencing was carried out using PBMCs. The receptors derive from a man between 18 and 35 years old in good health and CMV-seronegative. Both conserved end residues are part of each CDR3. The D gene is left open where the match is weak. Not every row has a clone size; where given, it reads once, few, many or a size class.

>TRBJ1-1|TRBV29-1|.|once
CSVGPVEAFF
TGCAGCGTTGGGCCAGTTGAAGCTTTCTTT
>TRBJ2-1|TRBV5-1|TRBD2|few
CASSSLLAGGYNEQFF
TGCGCCAGCAGCTCCTTACTAGCGGGGGGCTACAATGAGCAGTTCTTC
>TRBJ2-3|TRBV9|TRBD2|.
CASSVGGSGRSTDTQYF
TGTGCCAGCAGCGTAGGTGGTAGCGGGAGGAGCACAGATACGCAGTATTTT
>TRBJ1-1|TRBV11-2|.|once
CASSWPLNTEAFF
TGTGCCAGCAGCTGGCCCCTTAACACTGAAGCTTTCTTT
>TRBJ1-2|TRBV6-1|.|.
CASSEAPSGAAGYTF
TGCGCCAGCAGTGAAGCGCCCTCGGGAGCGGCTGGCTACACCTTC
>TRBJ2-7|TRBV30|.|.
CAWTLGPSFPEQYF
TGTGCCTGGACACTGGGGCCAAGCTTCCCCGAGCAGTACTTC
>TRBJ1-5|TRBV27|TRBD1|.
CASSFRGQGLNQPQHF
TGTGCCAGCAGTTTTCGGGGACAGGGGCTGAATCAGCCCCAGCATTTT
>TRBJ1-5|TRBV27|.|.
CASSFEGERGQPQHF
TGTGCCAGCAGTTTTGAGGGGGAACGAGGTCAGCCCCAGCATTTT
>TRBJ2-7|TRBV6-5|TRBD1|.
CASSYGTGDEQYF
TGTGCCAGCAGTTACGGGACAGGGGATGAGCAGTACTTC
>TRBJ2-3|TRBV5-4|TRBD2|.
CASSLGTSGFTDTQYF
TGTGCCAGCAGCCTCGGGACTAGCGGATTCACAGATACGCAGTATTTT
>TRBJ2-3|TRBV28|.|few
CASRLPGKDTQYF
TGTGCCAGCAGACTCCCCGGGAAAGATACGCAGTATTTT
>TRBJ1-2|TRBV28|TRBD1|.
CASSPGGPNYGYTF
TGTGCCAGCAGCCCAGGGGGTCCTAACTATGGCTACACCTTC
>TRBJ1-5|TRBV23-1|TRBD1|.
CASSQSRPVSQTGGLNQPQHF
TGCGCCAGCAGTCAATCTCGGCCCGTGTCACAGACAGGGGGCTTAAATCAGCCCCAGCATTTT
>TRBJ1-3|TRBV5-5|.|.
CASSQGASGNTIYF
TGTGCCAGCAGCCAAGGGGCGAGTGGAAACACCATATATTTT
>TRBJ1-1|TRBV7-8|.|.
CASSPGYANTEAFF
TGTGCCAGCAGTCCAGGTTATGCGAACACTGAAGCTTTCTTT
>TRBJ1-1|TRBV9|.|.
CASSHGESLAEAFF
TGTGCCAGCTCCCACGGAGAGAGCCTCGCTGAAGCTTTCTTT
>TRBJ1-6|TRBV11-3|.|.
CASSPGGRDSPLHF
TGTGCCAGCAGCCCCGGGGGAAGGGATTCACCCCTCCACTTT
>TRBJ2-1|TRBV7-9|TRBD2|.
CASSLGLAGEANEQFF
TGTGCCAGCAGCTTGGGACTAGCGGGAGAGGCCAATGAGCAGTTCTTC
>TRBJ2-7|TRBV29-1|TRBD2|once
CSVELTSGLYEQYF
TGCAGCGTTGAACTGACTAGCGGACTCTACGAGCAGTACTTC
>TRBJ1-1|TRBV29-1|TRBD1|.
CSVEGGQGRTEAFF
TGCAGCGTTGAAGGGGGACAGGGGAGGACTGAAGCTTTCTTT
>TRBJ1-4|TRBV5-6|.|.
CASSSLSFATNEKLFF
TGTGCCAGCAGCTCCTTATCCTTTGCAACTAATGAAAAACTGTTTTTT
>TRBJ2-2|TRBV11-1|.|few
CASRPFHGTGTGELFF
TGTGCCAGCAGACCTTTCCACGGGACTGGAACCGGGGAGCTGTTTTTT
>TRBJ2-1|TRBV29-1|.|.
CSVETEYNEQFF
TGCAGCGTTGAAACCGAGTACAATGAGCAGTTCTTC
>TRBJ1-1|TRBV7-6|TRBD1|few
CASSEPGQALNTEAFF
TGTGCCAGCAGCGAGCCGGGACAGGCCTTGAACACTGAAGCTTTCTTT
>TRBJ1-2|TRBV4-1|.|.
CASRPFVTGNYGYTF
TGCGCCAGCAGACCTTTTGTCACAGGGAACTATGGCTACACCTTC
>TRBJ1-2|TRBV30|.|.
CACTGTPGGYGYTF
TGTGCCTGCACCGGGACTCCCGGCGGCTATGGCTACACCTTC
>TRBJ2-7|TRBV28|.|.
CASSFGPTYEQYF
TGTGCCAGCAGTTTTGGGCCGACCTACGAGCAGTACTTC
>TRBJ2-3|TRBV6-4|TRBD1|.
CASSKDRAGADTQYF
TGTGCCAGCAGTAAAGACAGGGCCGGAGCGGATACGCAGTATTTT
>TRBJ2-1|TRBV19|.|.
CAAGHESSYNEQFF
TGTGCCGCCGGTCACGAGAGCTCCTACAATGAGCAGTTCTTC
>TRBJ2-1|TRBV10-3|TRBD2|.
CAISESAGLVYNEQFF
TGTGCCATCAGTGAGTCCGCGGGACTAGTTTACAATGAGCAGTTCTTC
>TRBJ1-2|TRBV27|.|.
CASRLGGGPYGYTF
TGTGCCAGCAGGCTGGGCGGGGGGCCATATGGCTACACCTTC
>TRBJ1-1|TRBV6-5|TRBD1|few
CASSYGTGGNTEAFF
TGTGCCAGCAGTTACGGGACAGGAGGGAACACTGAAGCTTTCTTT
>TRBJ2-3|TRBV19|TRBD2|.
CASSMPGLATDTQYF
TGTGCCAGTAGTATGCCGGGACTAGCGACAGATACGCAGTATTTT
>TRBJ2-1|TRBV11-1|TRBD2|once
CASSLSWAGGEQFF
TGTGCCAGCAGCTTAAGTTGGGCGGGAGGGGAGCAGTTCTTC
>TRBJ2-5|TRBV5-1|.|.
CAGKGTPYQETQYF
TGCGCTGGTAAGGGGACACCGTACCAAGAGACCCAGTACTTC
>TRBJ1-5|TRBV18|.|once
CASSPPGGNQPQHF
TGTGCCAGCTCACCACCCGGCGGGAATCAGCCCCAGCATTTT
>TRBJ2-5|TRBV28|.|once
CASSSLDKPQETQYF
TGTGCCAGCAGTTCCCTCGACAAGCCGCAAGAGACCCAGTACTTC
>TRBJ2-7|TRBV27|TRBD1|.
CASSTRQGSYEQYF
TGTGCCAGCAGTACCCGACAGGGTAGCTACGAGCAGTACTTC
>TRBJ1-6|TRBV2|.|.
CASSEAEVFTGSPLHF
TGTGCCAGCAGTGAAGCTGAGGTCTTTACCGGTTCACCCCTCCACTTT
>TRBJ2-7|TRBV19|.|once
CASSPIGYEQYF
TGTGCCAGTAGCCCTATCGGGTACGAGCAGTACTTC
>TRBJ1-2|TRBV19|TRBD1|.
CASTKVGQGPSGRGYTF
TGTGCCAGTACCAAAGTGGGACAGGGGCCGTCAGGGAGGGGCTACACCTTC
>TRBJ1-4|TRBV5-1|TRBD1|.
CASSLTGAGEKLFF
TGCGCCAGCTCTTTGACAGGGGCCGGTGAAAAACTGTTTTTT
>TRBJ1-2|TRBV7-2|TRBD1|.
CASRADRGNGYTF
TGTGCCAGCAGAGCGGACAGGGGGAATGGCTACACCTTC
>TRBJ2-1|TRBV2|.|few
CASPGGGEQFF
TGTGCCAGCCCGGGGGGCGGTGAGCAGTTCTTC
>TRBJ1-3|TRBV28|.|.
CASSPSRGAGNTIYF
TGTGCCAGCAGTCCCTCTCGGGGGGCTGGAAACACCATATATTTT
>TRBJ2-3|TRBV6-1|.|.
CASSEVQGTRDTQYF
TGTGCCAGCAGTGAAGTGCAGGGGACCCGGGATACGCAGTATTTT
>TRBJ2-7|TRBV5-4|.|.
CASSSGLSNEQYF
TGTGCCAGCAGCTCGGGTCTTAGCAACGAGCAGTACTTC
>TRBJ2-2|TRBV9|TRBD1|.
CASSPRTGTTGELFF
TGTGCCAGCAGCCCCCGGACAGGAACGACCGGGGAGCTGTTTTTT
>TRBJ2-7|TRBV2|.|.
CASSESPGSSYEQYF
TGTGCCAGCAGTGAATCCCCAGGTAGCTCCTACGAGCAGTACTTC
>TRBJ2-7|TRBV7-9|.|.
CASSLGWSEQYF
TGTGCCAGCAGCTTAGGGTGGAGCGAGCAGTACTTC
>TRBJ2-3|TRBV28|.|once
CASSLTQASTDTQYF
TGTGCCAGCAGTTTAACGCAAGCTAGCACAGATACGCAGTATTTT